These 26 T cell receptor beta chains share one sample of origin, sequenced in a study of preoperative IRX-2 immunotherapy in early breast cancer (dated by TCRdb to the late 2010s). Interpreted using the paper, the treatment or condition label stands for: preoperative locoregional IRX-2 cytokine immunotherapy. The library was generated by the immunoSEQ multiplex PCR assay. TCRdb took this table from immuneACCESS and kept in-frame rearrangements with V and J called. Such tables lack part of the clones; where checked against another copy, unresolved V genes explain under half of the gap, and the rest is unexplained. This sample has tens of thousands of clones in its table, and over 75% of those were observed once. Approximately 1.4% of the sample belongs to the ten largest clones. Sequenced here: lymph node tissue, sampled after IRX-2 immunotherapy. These receptors came from a human donor with breast cancer.

This chain joins TRBV5-1 and TRBJ1-1; tentative D call: TRBD1 (5 bases). CDR1 is SGHRS, CDR2 YFSETQ, per germline. CDR3 length: 14 amino acids. Trimming cost V 4 bases and J 4 bases, with 14 bases left between them. The chain's CDR3 is CASSPGRGSTEAFF. CDR3 DNA: TGCGCCAGCAGCCCGGGCCGGGGGTCCACTGAAGCTTTCTTT.

The chain links TRBV19 to TRBJ2-5; D may be TRBD1 (5 bases). V lost 3 bases and J lost 4, with 6 bases in between. The CDR3 totals 12 residues. From germline, CDR1 is LNHDA and CDR2 SQIVND (reference sequence). The CDR3 DNA follows: TGTGCCAGTAGTATTCAGGGAGAGACCCAGTACTTC. Protein: CASSIQGETQYF.

The chain couples TRBV10-3 to TRBJ1-6; D perhaps matches TRBD1 (6 bases). Trimming cost V 0 bases and J 3 bases, with 18 bases left between them. The CDR3 has 19 amino acids. Germline values: CDR1 ENHRY, CDR2 SYGVKD. CDR3 DNA: TGTGCCATCAGTGAGTCGTCGGTGATCAGGGGCATCTATAATTCACCCCTCCACTTT. Protein: CAISESSVIRGIYNSPLHF.

V is TRBV25-1 and J is TRBJ1-2, with D possibly TRBD1 on 6 matching bases. Deletions cut 3 bases from V and 0 bases from J, with 11 bases between. Germline V gene sequence: CDR1 MGHDK, CDR2 SYGVNS. This CDR3 is built from 15 residues. CDR3 residues: CASSETGAANYGYTF. The CDR3 DNA reads TGTGCCAGCAGTGAGACAGGAGCCGCTAACTATGGCTACACCTTC.

V usage is TRBV14 and J usage is TRBJ2-7; TRBD1 agrees at 9 bases. The CDR3 length is 15 residues. The germline gives CDR1 SGHDN, CDR2 FVKESK. After removal of 4 bases from V and 6 bases from J, the junction contained 10 bases not matched to a gene. In nucleotides, the CDR3 is TGTGCCAGCAGCCTCCTAGGGACAGGGAGGTTCGAGCAGTACTTC. Its translation is CASSLLGTGRFEQYF.

This clone appeared a few times. The chain uses TRBV29-1 and TRBJ1-4, with 7 positions matching TRBD1. Germline assignment: CDR1 SQVTM and CDR2 ANQGSEA. The J segment lost 8 bases and the V segment lost 7 bases, leaving 10 bases of the junction unmatched. This CDR3 has 13 residues. As DNA, the CDR3 is TGCAGCGCTCGGACAGGACTTGGGGAAAAACTGTTTTTT. It specifies CSARTGLGEKLFF. Based on the CDR3 plus reference TRBV29-1 and TRBJ1-4, the full variable domain is SAVISQKPSRDICQRGTSLTIQCQVDSQVTMMFWYRQQPGQSLTLIATANQGSEATYESGFVIDKFPISRPNLTFSTLTVSNMSPEDSSIYLCSARTGLGEKLFFGSGTQLSVL.

This chain links TRBV19 with TRBJ1-5, with TRBD1 matching over 8 bases. The CDR3 has 17 residues. CDR1 is LNHDA and CDR2 is SQIVND in the germline V gene (reference sequence). With V trimmed by 1 base and J by 0 bases, 5 bases remained unmatched. CDR3 nucleotides: TGTGCCAGTAGTATAGGGGTAACAGGGGGTAGCAATCAGCCCCAGCATTTT. This encodes CASSIGVTGGSNQPQHF.

This clone came up once. This chain links TRBV19 with TRBJ2-2; no firm D call. The CDR3 length is 15 residues. Germline CDR1 and CDR2: LNHDA and SQIVND (reference sequence). The germline V and J ends were trimmed by 3 bases and 5 bases, with 13 bases remaining between them. The CDR3 DNA sequence: TGTGCCAGTAGTATCTCCTCTGGTCGGACCGGGGAGCTGTTTTTT. Translation gives CASSISSGRTGELFF.

This clone occurred a few times. This chain connects TRBV28 to TRBJ2-3; 8 bases are shared with TRBD2. The CDR3 is 15 residues long. V lost 6 bases to trimming and J lost 4 bases; unmatched junction nucleotides: 9. Germline V CDR1 and CDR2: MDHEN, SYDVKM. The CDR3 nucleotides read TGTGCCAGCAGCCGAGCGGGGGCCAGAGCAGATACGCAGTATTTT. Its protein product is CASSRAGARADTQYF.

The V call is TRBV15, the J call TRBJ2-4; 7 positions match TRBD2. V lost 3 bases to trimming and J lost 5 bases; unmatched junction nucleotides: 10. The CDR3 sequence is 16 residues long. Germline V lookup: CDR1 LNHNV, CDR2 YYDKDF (reference sequence). The CDR3 DNA sequence: TGTGCCACCAGCAGGGTTGGGGGGGTAGTGGAAAACATTCAGTACTTC. It codes for CATSRVGGVVENIQYF. The full variable domain, with the rest looked up from reference TRBV15 and TRBJ2-4, is DAMVIQNPRYQVTQFGKPVTLSCSQTLNHNVMYWYQQKSSQAPKLLFHYYDKDFNNEADTPDNFQSRRPNTSFCFLDIRSPGLGDTAMYLCATSRVGGVVENIQYFGAGTRLSVL.

The V and J genes are TRBV28 and TRBJ2-2; weak D call: TRBD1 (6 bases). CDR3 length: 13 residues. Per germline, CDR1 MDHEN and CDR2 SYDVKM. Trimming shortened V by 7 bases and J by 6 bases, and 12 bases separated the two germline ends. CDR3 protein: CASTNRVAGELFF. The CDR3 region has the DNA TGTGCCAGCACCAACAGGGTTGCCGGGGAGCTGTTTTTT. Looking up the rest from reference TRBV28 and TRBJ2-2 gives the full variable domain: DVKVTQSSRYLVKRTGEKVFLECVQDMDHENMFWYRQDPGLGLRLIYFSYDVKMKEKGDIPEGYSVSREKKERFSLILESASTNQTSMYLCASTNRVAGELFFGEGSRLTVL.

This sequence joins TRBV19 and TRBJ2-4; 9 bases are shared with TRBD2. The CDR3 has 16 residues. V shed 10 bases, J shed 2 bases, and the junction held 12 bases outside the gene matches. Germline CDR1 reads LNHDA; CDR2 reads SQIVND (reference sequence). As DNA, the CDR3 is TGTGCCACCCAATCAGCGGGGGGTTTATCCAAAAACATTCAGTACTTC. Residues: CATQSAGGLSKNIQYF.

The V and J genes are TRBV5-1 and TRBJ1-4; no firm D call. The V gene lost 0 bases and the J gene lost 3 bases, with 12 bases spanning the gap. The CDR3 has 16 residues. Germline values: CDR1 SGHRS, CDR2 YFSETQ. CDR3 nucleotide sequence: TGCGCCAGCAGCTTGGCAGGTATTGGGGCTAATGAAAAACTGTTTTTT. As protein: CASSLAGIGANEKLFF. Using reference TRBV5-1 and TRBJ1-4 for the parts outside the CDR3, the full variable domain is KAGVTQTPRYLIKTRGQQVTLSCSPISGHRSVSWYQQTPGQGLQFLFEYFSETQRNKGNFPGRFSGRQFSNSRSEMNVSTLELGDSALYLCASSLAGIGANEKLFFGSGTQLSVL.

The CDR3 region has the DNA TGTGCCACCAGCAGGGCCATCTCCTCTGGAAACACCATATATTTT. This gives the protein CATSRAISSGNTIYF. The rearrangement uses TRBV15 and TRBJ1-3; no reliable D call. Germline V lookup: CDR1 LNHNV, CDR2 YYDKDF (reference sequence). The length of the CDR3 is 15 residues. With 3 bases removed from V and 0 bases from J, the gap between germline ends came to 9 bases.

The chain combines TRBV14 with TRBJ2-1, with D maybe TRBD2 (6 bases). V was pared by 11 bases and J by 6 bases, with 14 bases between. Germline V gives CDR1 SGHDN, CDR2 FVKESK. The CDR3 is 12 amino acids. CDR3 region: CAVSVGGNEQFF. DNA for the CDR3: TGTGCCGTGTCGGTCGGGGGCAATGAGCAGTTCTTC.

This clone was observed a few times. The chain uses TRBV6-8 and TRBJ1-1, with D possibly matching TRBD1 (6 bases). CDR1 and CDR2 from the germline V gene are MNHGY and SAAAGT. Trimming removed 3 bases at V and 11 bases at J, with 16 bases between. CDR3 length: 13 amino acids. CDR3: CASSYPSGTHAFF. The CDR3 coding sequence is TGTGCCAGCAGTTATCCCTCCGGGACACATGCTTTCTTT.

This clone was seen just once. J is TRBJ1-6 and V is TRBV12-5, with D unresolved. The CDR3 loop spans 14 amino acids. CDR1 is LGHNT and CDR2 is FRNRAP in the germline V gene. The CDR3, as DNA: TGTGCCAGCACTACGGGGAATTCGGGTTCACCCCTCCACTTT. The encoded protein is CASTTGNSGSPLHF.

The chain carries TRBV4-1 and TRBJ1-5; D perhaps matches TRBD1 (5 bases). Germline CDR1 is MGHRA and CDR2 is YSYEKL. V lost 6 bases to trimming and J lost 4 bases, with 10 bases between them. This CDR3 has 13 amino acids. The CDR3 nucleotides are TGCGCCAGCAGGGGGACTGGGAATCAGCCCCAGCATTTT. This sequence encodes CASRGTGNQPQHF.

The chain couples TRBV5-1 to TRBJ2-3; 7 nucleotides match TRBD2. The CDR3 is made up of 15 amino acids. The junction had 2 bases not matched to a gene; V was cut back by 1 base and J by 0 bases. Germline V lookup: CDR1 SGHRS, CDR2 YFSETQ. This chain's CDR3 is CASSLPSGSTDTQYF. Here the CDR3 DNA reads TGCGCCAGCAGCTTGCCTAGCGGAAGCACAGATACGCAGTATTTT. Drawing the rest from reference TRBV5-1 and TRBJ2-3, the complete variable domain is KAGVTQTPRYLIKTRGQQVTLSCSPISGHRSVSWYQQTPGQGLQFLFEYFSETQRNKGNFPGRFSGRQFSNSRSEMNVSTLELGDSALYLCASSLPSGSTDTQYFGPGTRLTVL.

This chain uses TRBV12-5 with TRBJ2-3, with 13 nucleotides matching TRBD2. CDR3 length: 18 residues. Unmatched junction bases numbered 7, after V lost 2 bases and J lost 2 bases. Per the germline V gene, CDR1 is LGHNT and CDR2 is FRNRAP. The CDR3 here is CASGLWTSGGLVTDTQYF. The DNA for the CDR3 is TGTGCTAGTGGTTTGTGGACTAGCGGGGGTCTTGTCACAGATACGCAGTATTTT.

The rearrangement joins TRBV14 to TRBJ1-2; D gene unclear. The germline CDR1 and CDR2 sequences are SGHDN and FVKESK. The CDR3 has 13 amino acids. V was trimmed by 5 bases and J by 1 base, leaving 8 bases between them. The CDR3 nucleotides read TGTGCCAGCAGCTCAGGATTTAACTATGGCTACACCTTC. Translation: CASSSGFNYGYTF.

V usage is TRBV22-1 and J usage is TRBJ1-5; TRBD1, the D gene given by the table, was not confirmed from the DNA. TRBV22-1 constitutes a pseudogene. This CDR3 has 15 amino acids. This CDR3 reads CASSPGHPSNQPQHF. The CDR3 region has the DNA TGTGCCAGCAGTCCCGGACACCCTAGCAATCAGCCCCAGCATTTT.

V gene TRBV7-5 combines with J gene TRBJ2-1; the D call TRBD2 from the table was never checked on the DNA. TRBV7-5 represents a pseudogene. The CDR3 totals 14 residues. CDR3 bases: TGTGCCAGCAGCATAGGACCGGAGTACAATGAGCAGTTCTTC. Its translation: CASSIGPEYNEQFF.

The V call is TRBV19, the J call TRBJ2-1; 13 nucleotides align to TRBD2. This CDR3 contains 16 residues. Germline CDR1 is LNHDA and CDR2 is SQIVND (reference sequence). Trimming removed 4 bases from V and 9 bases from J; junction bases left unmatched: 9. CDR3 in DNA: TGTGCCAGTAGTACTCGGGGGACTAGCGGGGTTGGTGAGCAGTTCTTC. Translated, it gives CASSTRGTSGVGEQFF.

V and J are TRBV12-5 and TRBJ2-7; 9 bases are a match to TRBD2. V shed 6 bases and J 4 bases; nucleotides not matched to a gene: 16. Germline V gene sequence: CDR1 LGHNT, CDR2 FRNRAP. The CDR3 is 17 residues long. In nucleotides, the CDR3 is TGTGCTAGTGGGGCTCTCTCCGGGACTAGCAGGGGTTACGAGCAGTACTTC. It specifies CASGALSGTSRGYEQYF. Supplemented by reference TRBV12-5 and TRBJ2-7, the full variable domain reads DARVTQTPRHKVTEMGQEVTMRCQPILGHNTVFWYRQTMMQGLELLAYFRNRAPLDDSGMPKDRFSAEMPDATLATLKIQPSEPRDSAVYFCASGALSGTSRGYEQYFGPGTRLTVT.

V is TRBV19 and J is TRBJ2-5, with D uncertain. V was trimmed by 3 bases and J by 4 bases, leaving 6 bases between them. The CDR3 runs 12 residues. Germline assignment: CDR1 LNHDA and CDR2 SQIVND (reference sequence). The CDR3 DNA is TGTGCCAGTAGTATGGGCAGAGAGACCCAGTACTTC. It is translated as CASSMGRETQYF.